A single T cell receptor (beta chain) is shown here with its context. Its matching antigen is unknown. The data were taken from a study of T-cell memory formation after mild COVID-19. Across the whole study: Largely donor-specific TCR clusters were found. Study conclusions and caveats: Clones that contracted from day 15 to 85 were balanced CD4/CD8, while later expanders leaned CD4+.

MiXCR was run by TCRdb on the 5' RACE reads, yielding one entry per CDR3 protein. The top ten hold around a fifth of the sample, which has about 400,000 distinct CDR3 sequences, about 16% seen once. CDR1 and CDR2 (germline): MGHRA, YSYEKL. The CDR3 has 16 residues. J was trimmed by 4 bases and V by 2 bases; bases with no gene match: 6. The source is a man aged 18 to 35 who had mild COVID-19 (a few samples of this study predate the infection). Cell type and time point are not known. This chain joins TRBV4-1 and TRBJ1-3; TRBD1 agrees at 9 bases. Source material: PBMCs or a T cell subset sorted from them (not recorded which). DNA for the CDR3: TGCGCCAGCAGCCAACGCCGGACAGGGGCCGGAAACACCATATATTTT. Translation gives CASSQRRTGAGNTIYF.